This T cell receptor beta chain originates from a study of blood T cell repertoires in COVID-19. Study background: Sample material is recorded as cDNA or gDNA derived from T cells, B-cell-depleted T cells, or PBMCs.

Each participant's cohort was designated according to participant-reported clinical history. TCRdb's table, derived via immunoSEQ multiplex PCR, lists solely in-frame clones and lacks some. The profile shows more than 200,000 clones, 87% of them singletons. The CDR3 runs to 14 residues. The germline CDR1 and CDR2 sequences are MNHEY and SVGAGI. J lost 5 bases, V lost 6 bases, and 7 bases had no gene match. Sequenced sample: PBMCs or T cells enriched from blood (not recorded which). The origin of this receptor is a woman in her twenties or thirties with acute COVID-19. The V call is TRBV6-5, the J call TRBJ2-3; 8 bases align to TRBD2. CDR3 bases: TGTGCCAGCAGGGGACTAGTGGCGAGAGATACGCAGTATTTT. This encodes CASRGLVARDTQYF.